This TCR beta chain was recorded in a study of blood T cells in healthy people across ages. General study points: There was no known CMV status for donors, so expanded clonotype changes were possibly confounded.

Ten or more counts support this clonotype. Its antigen is as yet unknown. A sample-barcoded 5' primer and a J-beta primer mix were used in a second PCR of roughly 7 to 11 cycles. Each cDNA molecule was tagged by a template-switch adaptor with 12 random nucleotides. Every sample gave at least 2.5 million paired-end reads containing CDR3. Via MiXCR, TCRdb re-called the 5' RACE reads, giving one row per CDR3 protein. The data contain under 1 million distinct CDR3 sequences, around 42% of them singletons. Material for sequencing was blood. This TCR came from a man in his sixties in good health.

The CDR3 region is CATSRDPGSGREQYF. CDR3 bases: TGTGCCACCAGCAGAGATCCGGGTTCCGGCAGGGAGCAGTACTTC. V gene TRBV15 combines with J gene TRBJ2-5; the D gene could be TRBD1 or TRBD2 (5 bases each). Trimming took 0 bases from V and 11 from J, leaving 19 bases between them. This CDR3 has 15 residues. CDR1 and CDR2 from the germline V gene are LNHNV and YYDKDF (reference sequence).